What follows are 30 T cell receptor beta chains derived from one specimen sequenced in a study of cytomegalovirus exposure and HLA in healthy donors. It was with 60 Vbeta and 13 Jbeta primers that the PCR ran. TCRdb's table, derived via immunoSEQ multiplex PCR, lists solely in-frame clones and lacks some. Of over 150,000 clones in the sample, around four fifths were seen once. Sequencing was performed on PBMCs. These receptors all stem from a male donor in good health and CMV-seropositive.

V usage is TRBV19 and J usage is TRBJ1-2, with TRBD1 as a possible D gene (6 bases). The germline CDR1 and CDR2 sequences are LNHDA and SQIVND (reference sequence). This CDR3 has 15 residues. Between the trimmed V and J ends, which lost 5 bases and 1 base, there was a span of 14 bases. The CDR3 bases are TGTGCCAGTAGTGTTCCAGGGGTCTTTAACTATGGCTACACCTTC. Protein: CASSVPGVFNYGYTF.

The chain carries TRBV2 and TRBJ2-1, with 15 bases aligning to TRBD2. J was trimmed by 6 bases and V by 7 bases; bases with no gene match: 10. CDR1 is SNHLY, CDR2 FYNNEI, per germline. The CDR3 sequence is 17 residues long. The CDR3 spells CASTRTSGGVLANEQFF. The CDR3 DNA reads TGTGCCAGCACTAGGACTAGCGGGGGGGTCCTCGCCAATGAGCAGTTCTTC.

The chain links TRBV9 to TRBJ2-2; 7 positions agree with TRBD2. CDR1 is SGDLS, CDR2 YYNGEE, per germline. The CDR3 runs to 15 residues. V lost 7 bases and J lost 5; bases outside the gene matches: 11. The CDR3 DNA reads as TGTGCCAGCGGGGGGGAGGAGGGGATTACCGGGGAGCTGTTTTTT. This gives the protein CASGGEEGITGELFF.

The J gene is TRBJ1-1, the V gene TRBV9; unclear D gene. CDR1 and CDR2 (germline): SGDLS, YYNGEE. The V end was cut by 3 bases, the J end by 1 base, with 10 bases between. The CDR3 totals 14 residues. CDR3 protein: CASSADAGNTEAFF. CDR3 sequence (DNA): TGTGCCAGCAGCGCAGACGCAGGGAACACTGAAGCTTTCTTT.

The chain links TRBV15 to TRBJ2-2, with 8 bases fitting TRBD2. V was clipped by 0 bases and J by 6 bases; unmatched bases: 6. CDR3 size: 16 residues. Germline assignment: CDR1 LNHNV and CDR2 YYDKDF (reference sequence). CDR3 amino acids: CATSREVGRGAGELFF. The CDR3 DNA follows: TGTGCCACCAGCAGAGAAGTGGGGCGGGGGGCCGGGGAGCTGTTTTTT.

The V and J genes are TRBV5-1 and TRBJ1-4; TRBD1 matches at 7 bases. J lost 3 bases, V lost 2 bases, and 4 bases had no gene match. Germline V gene data show CDR1 as SGHRS and CDR2 as YFSETQ. The CDR3 is 15 residues long. The CDR3 protein is CASSFAGTANEKLFF. CDR3 nucleotide sequence: TGCGCCAGCAGCTTCGCCGGGACAGCTAATGAAAAACTGTTTTTT.

The CDR3 sequence is CASSESRAGGYNEQFF. The DNA for the CDR3 is TGCGCCAGCAGTGAGTCTCGAGCGGGGGGATACAATGAGCAGTTCTTC. The rearrangement uses TRBV10-2 and TRBJ2-1, with 9 bases identical to TRBD2. Per germline, CDR1 WSHSY and CDR2 SAAADI. CDR3 size: 16 residues. J lost 4 bases, V lost 0 bases, and 4 bases had no gene match.

This clone has only one observation. CDR3 amino acids: CASSGGDGGTDTQYF. In DNA form, the CDR3 reads TGTGCCAGCAGCGGAGGGGACGGAGGGACAGATACGCAGTATTTT. The V and J genes are TRBV9 and TRBJ2-3, with D perhaps matching TRBD2 (6 bases). The CDR3 has 15 residues. Germline V lookup: CDR1 SGDLS, CDR2 YYNGEE. Trimming removed 3 bases at V and 3 bases at J, with 14 bases between.

This chain joins TRBV7-6 and TRBJ2-5; tentative D call: TRBD2 (7 bases). The CDR3 has 15 amino acids. Between the trimmed V and J ends, which lost 4 bases and 3 bases, there was a span of 15 bases. Looked up from germline, CDR1 is SGHVS and CDR2 is FNYEAQ. CDR3 region: CASSSRGDNEETQYF. The DNA of the CDR3 is TGTGCCAGCAGCTCCCGGGGGGACAACGAAGAGACCCAGTACTTC.

The chain joins TRBV5-1 to TRBJ2-5, with 9 bases that match TRBD1. The better agreement between TRBJ2-7 and the DNA end casts doubt on the J call. CDR3 size: 18 residues. Germline V CDR1 and CDR2: SGHRS, YFSETQ. The CDR3 protein is CASKIQGAAGVGSYEQYF. The CDR3 nucleotides read TGCGCCAGCAAGATACAGGGGGCAGCAGGAGTCGGCTCCTACGAGCAGTACTTC.

The V call is TRBV5-1, the J call TRBJ2-7, with a possible D match to TRBD2 (7 bases). Germline values: CDR1 SGHRS, CDR2 YFSETQ. CDR3 length: 15 amino acids. V lost 4 bases and J 3 bases, leaving 17 bases between the germline ends. CDR3 in DNA: TGCGCCAGCAGCCAGGCCCGGGGGGCCGGCTACGAGCAGTACTTC. Translating gives CASSQARGAGYEQYF. Variable domain in full (rest from reference TRBV5-1 and TRBJ2-7): KAGVTQTPRYLIKTRGQQVTLSCSPISGHRSVSWYQQTPGQGLQFLFEYFSETQRNKGNFPGRFSGRQFSNSRSEMNVSTLELGDSALYLCASSQARGAGYEQYFGPGTRLTVT.

This chain uses TRBV5-6 with TRBJ1-4; a weak D match, TRBD1 (5 bases). The CDR3 is 17 amino acids. V lost 0 bases and J 4 bases, leaving 16 bases between the germline ends. Per germline, CDR1 SGHDT and CDR2 YYEEEE. The CDR3 loop is CASSLEGAGGSNEKLFF. CDR3 coding DNA: TGTGCCAGCAGCTTGGAAGGGGCGGGAGGCAGTAATGAAAAACTGTTTTTT.

The chain couples TRBV18 to TRBJ1-6, with no clear D. The germline V and J ends were trimmed by 1 base and 0 bases, with 4 bases remaining between them. The CDR3 covers 15 residues. Per germline, CDR1 KGHSH and CDR2 LQKENI. CDR3 sequence reads: CASSPRSSYNSPLHF. Here the CDR3 DNA reads TGTGCCAGCTCACCACGGAGCTCCTATAATTCACCCCTCCACTTT.

This chain links TRBV6-1 with TRBJ1-1, with a tentative D call TRBD1 (6 bases). The CDR3 is made up of 15 amino acids. Looked up from germline, CDR1 is MNHNS and CDR2 is SASEGT. V was clipped by 3 bases and J by 4 bases, with 15 bases between them. The CDR3, as DNA: TGTGCCAGCAGTGATTCGGAGGGGGGGGTCACTGAAGCTTTCTTT. This translates into CASSDSEGGVTEAFF.

This clone was counted once. The J gene is TRBJ1-3, the V gene TRBV6-1, with 8 bases identical to TRBD1. Per germline, CDR1 MNHNS and CDR2 SASEGT. V trimming: 5 bases; J trimming: 2 bases; junction bases outside the gene matches: 5. This CDR3 region has 15 residues. For the CDR3, the DNA is TGTGCCAGCAGTTCGAACAGGGGGACTGGAAACACCATATATTTT. Translation: CASSSNRGTGNTIYF.

This chain uses TRBV7-6 with TRBJ1-1, with TRBD1 identical over 7 bases. V lost 5 bases and J lost 2; bases outside the gene matches: 5. In germline, CDR1 is SGHVS, CDR2 FNYEAQ. The CDR3 runs to 14 residues. In DNA, the CDR3 is TGTGCCAGCAGCCCTGGGACAGTCAACACTGAAGCTTTCTTT. This sequence encodes CASSPGTVNTEAFF. Based on the CDR3 plus reference TRBV7-6 and TRBJ1-1, the full variable domain is GAGVSQSPRYKVTKRGQDVALRCDPISGHVSLYWYRQALGQGPEFLTYFNYEAQQDKSGLPNDRFSAERPEGSISTLTIQRTEQRDSAMYRCASSPGTVNTEAFFGQGTRLTVV.

V and J are TRBV2 and TRBJ2-7; 7 bases align to TRBD1. This CDR3 has 14 amino acids. Germline assignment: CDR1 SNHLY and CDR2 FYNNEI. V shed 10 bases, J shed 1 base, and the junction held 10 bases outside the gene matches. CDR3 DNA: TGTGCCACCTTCGGGACAGTGAGATCCTACGAGCAGTACTTC. Its protein is CATFGTVRSYEQYF.

J is TRBJ2-1 and V is TRBV11-3; D may be TRBD1 (6 bases). Trimming stripped 2 bases from V and 1 base from J, with 6 bases between. This CDR3 region has 14 residues. The germline V gene encodes CDR1 SGHNT and CDR2 YENEEA. CDR3 amino acids: CASSLRGSYNEQFF. In nucleotides, the CDR3 is TGTGCCAGCAGCTTAAGGGGGTCCTACAATGAGCAGTTCTTC. Full variable domain (remainder filled in from reference TRBV11-3 and TRBJ2-1): EAGVVQSPRYKIIEKKQPVAFWCNPISGHNTLYWYLQNLGQGPELLIRYENEEAVDDSQLPKDRFSAERLKGVDSTLKIQPAELGDSAVYLCASSLRGSYNEQFFGPGTRLTVL.

This sequence joins TRBV5-6 and TRBJ2-2; D unresolved. Trimming shortened V by 0 bases and J by 0 bases, and 9 bases separated the two germline ends. Germline V gives CDR1 SGHDT, CDR2 YYEEEE. The length of the CDR3 is 16 residues. CDR3: CASSLATQTNTGELFF. The CDR3 nucleotides are TGTGCCAGCAGCTTGGCCACCCAGACGAACACCGGGGAGCTGTTTTTT. The full variable domain, rest sourced from reference TRBV5-6 and TRBJ2-2, is DAGVTQSPTHLIKTRGQQVTLRCSPKSGHDTVSWYQQALGQGPQFIFQYYEEEERQRGNFPDRFSGHQFPNYSSELNVNALLLGDSALYLCASSLATQTNTGELFFGEGSRLTVL.

The CDR3 region has the DNA TGCGCCAGCAGTCTCAGAGCCGGGGGGACCGGGGAGCTGTTTTTT. Amino acids: CASSLRAGGTGELFF. The chain recombines TRBV23-1 with TRBJ2-2; 7 bases match TRBD2. TRBV23-1 is sorted into the ORF group, with uncertain function. V shed 4 bases and J 5 bases; nucleotides not matched to a gene: 7. The CDR3 runs 15 residues.

The gene calls are TRBV9 and TRBJ2-7; 12 bases agree with TRBD2. With 3 bases clipped from V and 2 bases from J, the junction kept 12 bases outside the gene matches. The CDR3 extends over 18 amino acids. Germline CDR1 SGDLS, CDR2 YYNGEE. CDR3 amino acids: CASSGGLAGSFLAYEQYF. As DNA, the CDR3 is TGTGCCAGCAGCGGCGGACTAGCGGGGTCCTTTCTTGCCTACGAGCAGTACTTC.

The CDR3, as DNA: TGTGCCAGTGCGGGACTAGTGGTCACCGGGGAGCTGTTTTTT. Protein: CASAGLVVTGELFF. V and J are TRBV9 and TRBJ2-2, with 8 nucleotides matching TRBD2. V dropped 8 bases and J dropped 4; count of bases not matched to a gene: 7. This CDR3 has 14 residues. Germline CDR1 reads SGDLS; CDR2 reads YYNGEE.

This rearrangement joins TRBV5-1 to TRBJ2-2, with TRBD2 matching over 10 bases. CDR1 is SGHRS, CDR2 YFSETQ, per germline. This CDR3 region has 16 residues. V lost 2 bases and J lost 6; bases outside the gene matches: 7. The CDR3 nucleotides read TGCGCCAGCAGCTTAACAGCGGGGGGGCGCGCCGGGGAGCTGTTTTTT. It yields the protein CASSLTAGGRAGELFF.

The genes are TRBV25-1 and TRBJ1-1; possible D gene TRBD1, 6 bases. The germline gives CDR1 MGHDK, CDR2 SYGVNS. The CDR3 consists of 18 residues. The ends were cut back, 0 bases at V and 0 bases at J, with 17 bases in the middle. The CDR3 nucleotides are TGTGCCAGCAGTGAATACGGGGGGAACAGGGTGATGAACACTGAAGCTTTCTTT. This gives the protein CASSEYGGNRVMNTEAFF.

This chain joins TRBV9 and TRBJ2-7; D unclear. Germline V gives CDR1 SGDLS, CDR2 YYNGEE. The CDR3 runs 15 residues. The ends were cut back, 0 bases at V and 2 bases at J, with 12 bases in the middle. In nucleotides, the CDR3 is TGTGCCAGCAGCGTAGAACCAGGCCTTACCTACGAGCAGTACTTC. Protein sequence: CASSVEPGLTYEQYF. Full variable domain (remainder filled in from reference TRBV9 and TRBJ2-7): DSGVTQTPKHLITATGQRVTLRCSPRSGDLSVYWYQQSLDQGLQFLIQYYNGEERAKGNILERFSAQQFPDLHSELNLSSLELGDSALYFCASSVEPGLTYEQYFGPGTRLTVT.

The V and J genes are TRBV7-8 and TRBJ1-4; 11 bases agree with TRBD1. CDR3 length: 15 amino acids. Germline V gene data show CDR1 as SGHVS and CDR2 as FQNEAQ. Trimming took 6 bases from V and 8 from J; bases not matched to a gene: 8. CDR3: CASRPRGQGGEKLFF. In nucleotides, the CDR3 is TGTGCCAGCAGACCGCGGGGACAGGGGGGGGAAAAACTGTTTTTT.

This chain links TRBV6-5 with TRBJ1-6; 8 bases match TRBD1. Germline trimming cut 6 bases from V and 7 bases from J; bases unmatched to any gene: 2. The CDR3 loop spans 13 amino acids. Looked up from germline, CDR1 is MNHEY and CDR2 is SVGAGI. DNA for the CDR3: TGTGCCAGCAGGGACAGGGAGAATTCACCCCTCCACTTT. This sequence encodes CASRDRENSPLHF.

This clone was recorded only once. The chain joins TRBV29-1 to TRBJ2-3; TRBD1 matches 10 bases. This CDR3 comprises 17 residues. The V gene end was trimmed by 7 bases and the J gene end by 0 bases; junction bases not matched to a gene: 13. Germline V lookup: CDR1 SQVTM, CDR2 ANQGSEA. In DNA, the CDR3 is TGCAGCGCAAGGGGGGACAGGGGTCCGCCTAGCACAGATACGCAGTATTTT. The encoded protein is CSARGDRGPPSTDTQYF.

The J gene is TRBJ1-2, the V gene TRBV11-2; D unresolved. Trimming cost V 5 bases and J 8 bases, with 15 bases left between them. Germline CDR1 and CDR2: SGHAT and FQNNGV. CDR3 length: 13 residues. CDR3 nucleotide sequence: TGTGCCAGCAGCCGACTTCACCTTGACGGCTACACCTTC. Protein: CASSRLHLDGYTF.

V usage is TRBV6-4 and J usage is TRBJ2-7, with 7 bases aligning to TRBD2. V gave up 2 bases and J gave up 2 bases; unmatched junction bases: 9. The CDR3 runs to 16 residues. CDR1 MRHNA and CDR2 SNTAGT come from the germline V gene. This CDR3 is CASSDPDLGGAYEQYF. The CDR3 DNA sequence: TGTGCCAGCAGTGACCCGGACTTGGGGGGGGCCTACGAGCAGTACTTC.